One and the same sample provided the 3 T cell receptor beta chains below, sequenced in a study of response to subunit inactivated influenza vaccine. Via MiXCR, TCRdb re-called the RT-PCR reads, giving one row per CDR3 protein. The table has over 450,000 distinct CDR3 sequences, approximately 13% seen once. The sample in question was PBMCs from blood, obtained around seven weeks after vaccination. These receptor sequences come from a man between 45 and 60 years old who received an inactivated influenza vaccine.

V and J are TRBV12-3 or TRBV12-4 and TRBJ2-3, with D unclear. The CDR3 is 14 residues long. V gave up 3 bases and J gave up 4 bases, with 11 bases separating them. The DNA of the CDR3 is TGTGCCAGCAGTTTCCCGTACACCGCAGATACGCAGTATTTT. It codes for CASSFPYTADTQYF.

This clonotype was seen repeatedly, ten times or more. The CDR3 spells CASRDRSSYNSPLHF. For the CDR3, the DNA is TGTGCCAGCAGGGACAGGAGCTCCTATAATTCACCCCTCCACTTT. The V and J genes are TRBV2 and TRBJ1-6; TRBD1 agrees at 7 bases. The CDR3 consists of 15 residues. The V and J ends lost 6 bases and 0 bases, in that order; junction bases with no gene match: 2. Germline lookup yields CDR1 SNHLY and CDR2 FYNNEI.

The chain couples TRBV4-2 to TRBJ2-3; perhaps D is TRBD1 or TRBD2 (5 bases each). Germline lookup yields CDR1 LGHNA and CDR2 YNFKEQ. V was cut by 3 bases and J by 1 base, with 11 bases left in between. The CDR3 is 15 residues long. CDR3 nucleotides: TGTGCCAGCAGCCACCCGGGACGGGGCACAGATACGCAGTATTTT. Its protein is CASSHPGRGTDTQYF.